The rows below give T cell receptor beta chains drawn from one sample of a study of technical replicates of blood from a handful of donors. The data were produced by immunoSEQ multiplex PCR, yet TCRdb's version contains in-frame clones alone and is incomplete. The sample comprises fewer than 90,000 clones, approximately 93% of which are singletons, and 0.24% rests with the top ten. The sample taken for sequencing was T cells isolated from PBMCs. The receptors shown here come from a human donor in good health. Each CDR3 is given with its conserved first and last residue.

J | V | CDR3
TRBJ1-1 | TRBV6-6 | CASSYREVRGTEAFF
TRBJ2-2 | TRBV5-1 | CASSPGTGSWGELFF
TRBJ2-7 | TRBV5-1 | CASSLIAGVLYEQYF
TRBJ1-1 | TRBV6-5 | CASIQAAEAFF
TRBJ1-6 | TRBV11-2 | CASSEQGYSPLHF
TRBJ2-1 | TRBV28 | CASSLHSGSSYNEQFF
TRBJ1-6 | TRBV30 | CAFGGADNSPLHF
TRBJ2-7 | TRBV29-1 | CSVGTSGSYEQYF
TRBJ2-1 | TRBV4-1 | CASERQPSVSYNEQFF
TRBJ2-3 | TRBV6-5 | CASRRDRSTDTQYF
TRBJ2-7 | TRBV27 | CASSLGPQAYEQYF
TRBJ1-1 | TRBV11-2 | CASSFSRNTEAFF
TRBJ2-7 | TRBV6-6 | CASSPPDRVRTYEQYF
TRBJ1-1 | TRBV7-6 | CASSLNTEAFF
TRBJ1-4 | TRBV20-1 | CTFRVGEKLFF
TRBJ2-7 | TRBV28 | CASGGPRTYEQYF
TRBJ2-7 | TRBV14 | CASSLRETGEQYF
TRBJ1-2 | TRBV10-3 | CAIFRSNYGYTF
TRBJ1-1 | TRBV18 | CASSPGGQNTEAFF
TRBJ1-3 | TRBV7-3 | CASSFRVHYYPGNTIYF
TRBJ2-3 | TRBV7-2 | CATTFSGADTQYF
TRBJ2-2 | TRBV11-2 | CASSLAERRAGELFF
TRBJ2-6 | TRBV5-1 | CASSLALSSGANVLTF
TRBJ2-7 | TRBV27 | CASRGRERSYEQYF
TRBJ2-7 | TRBV28 | CASSPPGGASYEQYF
TRBJ1-6 | TRBV4-1 | CASSQEVGTGSSPLHF
TRBJ1-1 | TRBV5-1 | CASSREGSPNTEAFF
TRBJ2-1 | TRBV11-2 | CASSGRTSGYNEQFF
TRBJ2-7 | TRBV5-4 | CASSLGGGKSSYEQYF
TRBJ2-5 | TRBV2 | CASSDRGRGETQYF
TRBJ2-3 | TRBV5-1 | CASRGGDKQVDTQYF
TRBJ1-6 | TRBV11-2 | CASSFPGTGDSPLHF
TRBJ2-3 | TRBV13 | CASSLGGRTDTQYF
TRBJ2-5 | TRBV5-6 | CASSPGPTGQETQYF
TRBJ2-7 | TRBV9 | CASSVAGDRGYEQYF